Following are 6 T cell receptor beta chains from one sample sequenced in a study of OX40 agonist ivuxolimab in advanced cancers. The assay was immunoSEQ multiplex PCR, and TCRdb's table has in-frame clones only and misses some. The sample contains more than 9,500 clones, about 81% of which appear only once. The specimen was CD4+ or CD8+ T cells sorted from blood, collected in a trial of the OX40 agonist ivuxolimab. The receptors come from an adult with an advanced solid tumor such as melanoma, head and neck, liver or kidney cancer.

This chain uses TRBV27 with TRBJ2-7, with D unresolved. The CDR3 length is 16 residues. Germline lookup yields CDR1 MNHEY and CDR2 SMNVEV (reference sequence). Trimming removed 2 bases at V and 1 base at J, with 15 bases between. CDR3 coding DNA: TGTGCCAGCAGTTTAGTCGGCCGGGCTCCTTCCTACGAGCAGTACTTC. Amino acids: CASSLVGRAPSYEQYF.

This clone occurred once. This chain joins TRBV7-9 and TRBJ1-5, with a tentative D call TRBD1 (5 bases). Trimming took 5 bases from V and 0 from J, leaving 11 bases between them. This CDR3 spans 15 amino acids. Germline CDR1 SEHNR, CDR2 FQNEAQ (reference sequence). The CDR3 spells CASSRTGDSNQPQHF. CDR3 DNA sequence: TGTGCCAGCAGCCGTACAGGTGATAGCAATCAGCCCCAGCATTTT.

This clone is medium-sized by share. This rearrangement joins TRBV7-9 to TRBJ1-1, with D perhaps matching TRBD1 (5 bases). The CDR3 length is 16 residues. Trimming removed 7 bases from V and 3 bases from J, with 21 bases in between. The germline V gene encodes CDR1 SEHNR and CDR2 FQNEAQ (reference sequence). The CDR3 nucleotides are TGTGCCAGCACCCTCCCGCCGCAGGGTTGGGACACTGAAGCTTTCTTT. Encoded protein: CASTLPPQGWDTEAFF.

V usage is TRBV21-1 and J usage is TRBJ1-5. TRBV21-1 is deemed a pseudogene. The CDR3 consists of 14 residues. The CDR3 DNA reads TGTGCCAGCAGCAAAAGGGGTGGAGGTCAGCCCCAGCATTTT. Its protein product is CASSKRGGGQPQHF.

The gene calls are TRBV10-3 and TRBJ2-1; tentative D call: TRBD2 (7 bases). Germline V CDR1 and CDR2: ENHRY, SYGVKD. This CDR3 is built from 13 residues. Trimming pared 8 bases from V and 4 bases from J, leaving 12 bases between. CDR3 DNA: TGTGCCATCGGGGGGGCCGGGTACAATGAGCAGTTCTTC. Translated, it gives CAIGGAGYNEQFF.

The CDR3 region is CASNAPGTSGAYEQYF. The CDR3 DNA is TGTGCCAGCAACGCCCCCGGGACTAGCGGGGCCTACGAGCAGTACTTC. The V and J genes are TRBV7-9 and TRBJ2-7; TRBD2 matches 13 bases. J lost 2 bases, V lost 7 bases, and 8 bases had no gene match. Germline loops: CDR1 SEHNR, CDR2 FQNEAQ (reference sequence). The CDR3 has 16 residues. Full variable domain (remainder filled in from reference TRBV7-9 and TRBJ2-7): DTGVSQNPRHKITKRGQNVTFRCDPISEHNRLYWYRQTLGQGPEFLTYFQNEAQLEKSRLLSDRFSAERPKGSFSTLEIQRTEQGDSAMYLCASNAPGTSGAYEQYFGPGTRLTVT.